These T cell receptor beta chains were read from a single sample in a study of CD8 T cells in Susac syndrome. MiXCR, applied by TCRdb to the immunoSEQ multiplex PCR reads, yields one record per CDR3 protein. The sample has about 200,000 distinct CDR3 sequences, approximately 95% seen once. The sample was CD4+ T cells from PBMCs. Every receptor here comes from a human donor with multiple sclerosis. The CDR3 runs from the conserved cysteine through the conserved F or W. D genes are given only for firm matches. Expanded clones get a size class; other rows say once, few or many, or leave the size out.

TRBJ2-1 | TRBV30 | - | - | CAWTVYNEQFF | TGTGCCTGGACGGTGTACAATGAGCAGTTCTTC
TRBJ2-3 | TRBV11-2 | TRBD2 | - | CASSTLAGGRDTQYF | TGTGCCAGCAGCACCCTAGCGGGGGGGCGAGATACGCAGTATTTT
TRBJ2-3 | TRBV29-1 | - | - | CSVETTDTQYF | TGCAGCGTAGAGACCACAGATACGCAGTATTTT
TRBJ1-6 | TRBV11-2 | - | - | CASSLGPKSPLHF | TGTGCCAGCAGCCTGGGACCGAAATCACCCCTCCACTTT
TRBJ1-2 | TRBV19 | - | - | CASTPGTQYGYTF | TGTGCCAGTACCCCCGGGACACAGTATGGCTACACCTTC
TRBJ2-5 | TRBV11-2 | TRBD1 | - | CASSSTGTGQETQYF | TGTGCCAGCAGCAGCACCGGGACAGGGCAAGAGACCCAGTACTTC
TRBJ2-1 | TRBV29-1 | TRBD2 | - | CSAGSGTSGGTEQFF | TGCAGCGCTGGTTCCGGGACTAGCGGGGGCACTGAGCAGTTCTTC
TRBJ1-1 | TRBV20-1 | TRBD1 | - | CSALRTGAGYMNTEAFF | TGCAGTGCTCTGCGTACAGGGGCCGGATACATGAACACTGAAGCTTTCTTT
TRBJ2-1 | TRBV29-1 | - | - | CSVRDGPYNEQFF | TGCAGCGTCCGGGACGGACCCTACAATGAGCAGTTCTTC
TRBJ2-3 | TRBV5-6 | TRBD1 | - | CASSLTGTGDYTQYF | TGTGCCAGCAGCTTAACCGGGACAGGGGATTATACGCAGTATTTT
TRBJ2-2 | TRBV18 | - | once | CASSPLRDTGELFF | TGTGCCAGCTCACCTCTCAGGGACACCGGGGAGCTGTTTTTT
TRBJ1-6 | TRBV30 | - | - | CAWRNPSGWSPLHF | TGTGCCTGGCGTAATCCCTCTGGTTGGTCACCCCTCCACTTT
TRBJ1-1 | TRBV4-1 | - | - | CASSQDEFASSEAFF | TGCGCCAGCAGCCAAGATGAATTCGCAAGCTCTGAAGCTTTCTTT
TRBJ1-1 | TRBV30 | - | - | CAWSEQKGPPFF | TGTGCCTGGAGTGAACAGAAGGGGCCTCCTTTCTTT
TRBJ2-5 | TRBV29-1 | - | - | CSVEGPWESQETQYF | TGCAGCGTTGAGGGACCCTGGGAATCACAAGAGACCCAGTACTTC
TRBJ2-1 | TRBV6-6 | TRBD2 | - | CASSSSAGGPSSGFF | TGTGCCAGCAGTTCCAGCGCGGGGGGGCCCTCATCTGGGTTCTTC
TRBJ1-2 | TRBV2 | - | - | CASSAGGAPRLTGGYTF | TGTGCCAGCAGTGCCGGCGGGGCCCCAAGACTAACGGGAGGCTACACCTTC
TRBJ2-2 | TRBV29-1 | - | - | CSAGRTGPGELFF | TGCAGCGCGGGAAGGACGGGACCCGGGGAGCTGTTTTTT
TRBJ2-1 | TRBV10-3 | TRBD2 | - | CAISESGGANEQFF | TGTGCCATCAGTGAGTCGGGAGGGGCTAATGAGCAGTTCTTC
TRBJ2-3 | TRBV20-1 | TRBD1 | - | CSAREGQGTDTQYF | TGCAGTGCTAGAGAAGGACAGGGCACAGATACGCAGTATTTT
TRBJ2-5 | TRBV29-1 | - | few | CSVAPQETQYF | TGCAGCGTTGCTCCCCAAGAGACCCAGTACTTC
TRBJ1-6 | TRBV3-1 | TRBD1 | - | CASSQGQGGNSPLHF | TGTGCCAGCAGCCAAGGACAGGGGGGAAATTCACCCCTCCACTTT
TRBJ2-1 | TRBV25-1 | - | - | CASSGRNEQFF | TGTGCCAGCAGTGGGAGGAATGAGCAGTTCTTC
TRBJ2-1 | TRBV29-1 | - | - | CSAGEVSNEQFF | TGCAGCGCCGGGGAAGTCTCCAATGAGCAGTTCTTC
TRBJ2-5 | TRBV9 | - | - | CASSEAHGVGETQYF | TGTGCCAGCAGCGAGGCCCACGGGGTAGGGGAGACCCAGTACTTC
TRBJ2-1 | TRBV29-1 | TRBD2 | - | CSVDRGGFNEQFF | TGCAGCGTTGATCGGGGGGGCTTCAATGAGCAGTTCTTC
TRBJ2-5 | TRBV12-3/TRBV12-4 | TRBD2 | - | CASSRTSGGQGTQYF | TGTGCCAGCAGTCGGACTAGCGGGGGCCAGGGGACCCAGTACTTC
TRBJ1-4 | TRBV30 | TRBD1 | - | CAWSLGTVFNEKLFF | TGTGCCTGGAGTCTAGGGACAGTGTTTAATGAAAAACTGTTTTTT
TRBJ2-3 | TRBV3-1 | - | - | CASSVRGTDTQYF | TGTGCCAGCAGCGTACGTGGCACAGATACGCAGTATTTT